This record covers a single T cell receptor (beta chain). What it binds is not known. The sample is drawn from a study of T cell clones after liver transplantation. Whole-study context: Three of the eight recipients were HCV-positive; the rest had non-autoimmune, non-viral transplant indications.

The germline V and J ends were trimmed by 1 base and 0 bases, with 10 bases remaining between them. The length of the CDR3 is 15 residues. CDR1 is LNHDA and CDR2 is SQIVND in the germline V gene (reference sequence). Data came from immunoSEQ multiplex PCR; TCRdb stores just in-frame clones and leaves some out. This table has about 45,000 clones, about 86% appearing once. Study-level points and caveats: Graft donor-reactive T cells possibly entered the graft instead of undergoing deletion.

The rearrangement joins TRBV19 to TRBJ2-7; perhaps TRBD2 as D (5 bases). The clonotype was recovered from a human patient who received a liver transplant. Some T cells here may be from the graft donor. Sequencing used CD4+ T cells from blood, obtained 24 months after liver transplant. The CDR3: CASSIVLGDSYEQYF. In nucleotides, the CDR3 is TGTGCCAGTAGTATAGTCCTCGGGGACTCCTACGAGCAGTACTTC.